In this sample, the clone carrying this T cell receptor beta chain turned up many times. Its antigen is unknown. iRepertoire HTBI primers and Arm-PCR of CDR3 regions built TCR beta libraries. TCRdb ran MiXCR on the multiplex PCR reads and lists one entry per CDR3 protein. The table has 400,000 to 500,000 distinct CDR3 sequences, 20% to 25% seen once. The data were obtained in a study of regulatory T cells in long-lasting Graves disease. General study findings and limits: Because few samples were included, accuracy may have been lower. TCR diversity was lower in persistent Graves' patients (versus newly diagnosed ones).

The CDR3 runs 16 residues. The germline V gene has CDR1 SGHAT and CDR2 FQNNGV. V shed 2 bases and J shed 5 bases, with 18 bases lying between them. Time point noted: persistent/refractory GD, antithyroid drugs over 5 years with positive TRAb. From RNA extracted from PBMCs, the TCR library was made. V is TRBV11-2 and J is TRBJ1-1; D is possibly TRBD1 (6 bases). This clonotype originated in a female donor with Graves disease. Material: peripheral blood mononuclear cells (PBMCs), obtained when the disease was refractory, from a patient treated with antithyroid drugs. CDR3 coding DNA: TGTGCCAGCAGCTTAAACCGGGGACACCGGCGAACTGAAGCTTTCTTT. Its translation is CASSLNRGHRRTEAFF.